Shown below are 12 T cell receptor beta chains from a single sample sequenced in a study of T-cell reconstitution after alpha-beta-depleted transplantation in children. Unique molecular identifiers were incorporated during preparation of the TCRbeta library. MiXCR, applied by TCRdb to the PCR reads, yields one record per CDR3 protein. The data contain 800,000 to 1,000,000 distinct CDR3 sequences, about 26% of them singletons. Material: PBMCs, mostly from graft donor cells, obtained 360 days after TCRalphabeta/CD19-depleted stem cell transplant. These receptors were obtained from a boy in the first two years of life who had a stem cell transplant for SCID, so the T cells may come from the graft donor.

The chain has TRBV5-1 and TRBJ2-7, with 8 bases that match TRBD1. Germline-derived CDR1 and CDR2 are SGHRS and YFSETQ. This CDR3 has 12 amino acids. J gave up 8 bases and V 6 bases, and 7 bases lay outside the gene matches. CDR3 amino acids: CASNDRGGQQYF. The CDR3 nucleotides read TGCGCCAGCAACGACAGGGGCGGGCAGCAGTACTTC.

The rearrangement uses TRBV11-2 and TRBJ1-1, with 9 bases matching TRBD1. CDR3 length: 17 amino acids. Germline trimming cut 2 bases from V and 4 bases from J; bases unmatched to any gene: 11. Per germline, CDR1 SGHAT and CDR2 FQNNGV. DNA of the CDR3: TGTGCCAGCAGCTTACGGGGGACAGGGATTGGGATCACTGAAGCTTTCTTT. Protein product: CASSLRGTGIGITEAFF.

This clonotype was seen many times. The rearrangement links TRBV6-5 to TRBJ1-1; D remains unclear. Germline CDR1 reads MNHEY; CDR2 reads SVGAGI. The CDR3 is 12 residues long. Trimming stripped 2 bases from V and 1 base from J, with 2 bases between. CDR3 protein: CASSYRNTEAFF. The CDR3 DNA sequence: TGTGCCAGCAGTTACAGGAACACTGAAGCTTTCTTT.

This clonotype occurred a few times. The rearrangement uses TRBV11-2 and TRBJ2-1; 7 nucleotides align to TRBD1. The CDR3 is 17 residues long. Germline CDR1 SGHAT, CDR2 FQNNGV. The trim removed 0 bases at V and 3 bases at J, leaving 8 bases unmatched. The CDR3 loop is CASSLEEWGQLYNEQFF. CDR3 sequence (DNA): TGTGCCAGCAGCTTAGAGGAGTGGGGACAGCTCTACAATGAGCAGTTCTTC.

V usage is TRBV7-3 and J usage is TRBJ1-6, with 11 bases that match TRBD1. V dropped 4 bases and J dropped 13; count of bases not matched to a gene: 6. The V gene's germline CDR1 is SGHTA and CDR2 FQGTGA. The length of the CDR3 is 14 residues. CDR3 sequence (DNA): TGTGCCAGCAGCTGGGGGACAGGGGGATCGCCCCTCCACTTT. Amino acid sequence: CASSWGTGGSPLHF.

The rearrangement links TRBV2 to TRBJ2-3; the D gene could be TRBD1 or TRBD2 (5 bases each). The CDR3 is 15 amino acids. Per the germline V gene, CDR1 is SNHLY and CDR2 is FYNNEI. V was clipped by 8 bases and J by 4 bases, with 19 bases between them. CDR3: CASVVGVMVSDTQYF. The CDR3 DNA follows: TGTGCCAGCGTGGTGGGGGTGATGGTGTCAGATACGCAGTATTTT.

The chain combines TRBV4-3 with TRBJ2-7; 7 positions agree with TRBD1. This CDR3 is built from 13 residues. Germline V CDR1 and CDR2: LGHNA, YSLEER. Trimming cost V 3 bases and J 5 bases; bases outside gene matches: 4. Here the CDR3 reads CASSQTGTDEQYF. Here the CDR3 DNA reads TGCGCCAGCAGCCAGACAGGGACGGACGAGCAGTACTTC.

The rearrangement joins TRBV12-3 or TRBV12-4 to TRBJ2-4; D remains ambiguous. There are 14 residues in the CDR3. The ends were cut back, 2 bases at V and 3 bases at J, with 8 bases in the middle. CDR3 region: CASSLTGIKNIQYF. The CDR3 DNA reads as TGTGCCAGCAGTTTAACGGGCATCAAAAACATTCAGTACTTC.

This rearrangement joins TRBV6-1 to TRBJ2-2; tentatively, D is TRBD2 (7 bases). In germline, CDR1 is MNHNS, CDR2 SASEGT. The CDR3 consists of 17 residues. V lost 5 bases and J lost 2, with 18 bases in between. In DNA, the CDR3 is TGTGCCAGCAGTCCACGTGGCTGGGGGGGCAACACCGGGGAGCTGTTTTTT. Translation: CASSPRGWGGNTGELFF.

This clonotype was seen only once. The gene calls are TRBV6-5 and TRBJ2-7; D not resolved. Trimming removed 2 bases at V and 2 bases at J, with 10 bases between. Per the germline V gene, CDR1 is MNHEY and CDR2 is SVGAGI. There are 14 residues in the CDR3. This CDR3 reads CASSYPDGAYEQYF. For the CDR3, the DNA is TGTGCCAGCAGTTACCCAGACGGAGCCTACGAGCAGTACTTC.

This clonotype was observed a few times. The chain combines TRBV20-1 with TRBJ1-5; no reliable D call. V dropped 0 bases and J dropped 5 bases, with 14 bases sitting between them. This CDR3 is 15 amino acids long. CDR1 and CDR2 from the germline V gene are DFQATT and SNEGSKA (reference sequence). The DNA of the CDR3 is TGCAGTGCTAGAGATTCTGGGCAGGTTCATCAGCCCCAGCATTTT. Its translation: CSARDSGQVHQPQHF.

This clonotype has only a few counts. The CDR3 loop is CATSPGGFKFF. The CDR3 region has the DNA TGTGCCACCAGCCCCGGGGGGTTTAAGTTCTTC. This chain uses TRBV15 with TRBJ2-1; 7 nucleotides agree with TRBD2. Germline V gene data show CDR1 as LNHNV and CDR2 as YYDKDF (reference sequence). V shed 5 bases, J shed 14 bases, and the junction held 6 bases outside the gene matches. The CDR3 is 11 amino acids.